A single sample is the source of the 27 T cell receptor beta chains below, sequenced in a study of blood T cell repertoires in COVID-19. Produced via immunoSEQ multiplex PCR; TCRdb's table is partial and in-frame only. Seen here are about 150,000 clones, roughly three quarters observed once, and the top ten hold less than 5%. Sequencing used peripheral blood. The receptors were gathered from a woman in her sixties or seventies with COVID-19, enrolled during active disease.

J is TRBJ2-3 and V is TRBV11-2, with D perhaps matching TRBD2 (6 bases). The CDR3 is 15 amino acids. V was trimmed by 4 bases and J by 4 bases, leaving 15 bases between them. Germline V gene sequence: CDR1 SGHAT, CDR2 FQNNGV. CDR3 in amino acids: CASSSWAGGADTQYF. CDR3 DNA sequence: TGTGCCAGCAGCTCGTGGGCCGGGGGAGCAGATACGCAGTATTTT.

V usage is TRBV6-1 and J usage is TRBJ2-3; D is unresolved. The CDR3 sequence is 19 residues long. Per the germline V gene, CDR1 is MNHNS and CDR2 is SASEGT. V shed 1 base and J shed 1 base, with 21 bases lying between them. The CDR3 protein is CASSEVRRPGTIRTDTQYF. The CDR3 coding sequence is TGTGCCAGCAGTGAAGTTCGGCGGCCGGGTACCATTCGCACAGATACGCAGTATTTT.

This clone came up a few times. At one of its ends the junction is not consistent with the germline gene, which may arise from a read error. The chain is built from TRBV11-2 and TRBJ1-6; the match to TRBD1 covers 8 bases. The CDR3 runs 18 residues. The germline CDR1 and CDR2 sequences are SGHAT and FQNNGV. The CDR3: CASSIESPRTGNNSPLHF. In nucleotides, the CDR3 is TGTGCCAGCAGCATAGAGAGCCCCCGGACAGGGAATAATTCACCCCTCCACTTT.

The chain couples TRBV7-2 to TRBJ2-5; 11 nucleotides line up with TRBD1. Germline V lookup: CDR1 SGHTA, CDR2 FQGNSA. The CDR3 is made up of 17 amino acids. V gave up 1 base and J gave up 1 base; unmatched junction bases: 5. CDR3 sequence reads: CASSLGPGTGGQETQYF. CDR3 in DNA: TGTGCCAGCAGCTTAGGTCCCGGGACAGGGGGCCAAGAGACCCAGTACTTC.

This clone was detected only once. This chain links TRBV7-9 with TRBJ2-1, with D perhaps TRBD1 (8 bases). V lost 0 bases and J lost 5, with 14 bases in between. From germline, CDR1 is SEHNR and CDR2 FQNEAQ (reference sequence). The length of the CDR3 is 16 residues. The CDR3 protein is CASSLASGTGNNEQFF. The CDR3 coding sequence is TGTGCCAGCAGCTTAGCGAGCGGGACAGGTAACAATGAGCAGTTCTTC. Filled out from reference TRBV7-9 and TRBJ2-1, the complete variable domain reads DTGVSQNPRHKITKRGQNVTFRCDPISEHNRLYWYRQTLGQGPEFLTYFQNEAQLEKSRLLSDRFSAERPKGSFSTLEIQRTEQGDSAMYLCASSLASGTGNNEQFFGPGTRLTVL.

The V and J genes are TRBV5-6 and TRBJ1-1; D unresolved. Germline CDR1 is SGHDT and CDR2 is YYEEEE. Trimming pared 1 base from V and 0 bases from J, leaving 4 bases between. The CDR3 runs to 13 residues. Here the CDR3 reads CASSLLLNTEAFF. The DNA for the CDR3 is TGTGCCAGCAGCTTGTTATTGAACACTGAAGCTTTCTTT.

The V and J genes are TRBV4-1 and TRBJ2-7; TRBD2 aligns across 9 bases. The CDR3 extends over 13 amino acids. Trimming at V came to 6 bases and at J to 5 bases, leaving 5 bases not matched to a gene. CDR1 MGHRA and CDR2 YSYEKL come from the germline V gene. CDR3 nucleotide sequence: TGCGCCAGCAGGGGCGGGGGGGCCAACGAGCAGTACTTC. Amino acid sequence: CASRGGGANEQYF.

This clone showed up just a few times. This chain links TRBV19 with TRBJ1-4, with D perhaps matching TRBD1 (5 bases). V lost 6 bases and J 8 bases, leaving 16 bases between the germline ends. Per germline, CDR1 LNHDA and CDR2 SQIVND (reference sequence). This CDR3 is built from 14 residues. The CDR3 reads CASSPWGVGEKLFF. CDR3 coding DNA: TGTGCCAGTAGCCCCTGGGGGGTAGGAGAAAAACTGTTTTTT.

The CDR3 DNA follows: TGTGCCAGCAGCCAGGCAGGGTGGAATGAGCAGTTCTTC. Encoded protein: CASSQAGWNEQFF. The gene calls are TRBV6-5 and TRBJ2-1, with D maybe TRBD1 (5 bases). The germline V gene encodes CDR1 MNHEY and CDR2 SVGAGI. The CDR3 spans 13 residues. Trimming pared 6 bases from V and 7 bases from J, leaving 13 bases between.

The V call is TRBV3-1 (or the pseudogene TRBV3-2), the J call TRBJ1-2; TRBD1 is a possible D gene (5 bases). Germline V gene lookup returns CDR1 LGHDT and CDR2 YNNKEL (reference sequence). This CDR3 spans 17 amino acids. Trimming pared 1 base from V and 1 base from J, leaving 16 bases between. CDR3 coding DNA: TGTGCCAGCAGCCAAGCCGGGGGGGTGGTCCTTAACTATGGCTACACCTTC. The encoded protein is CASSQAGGVVLNYGYTF.

The rearrangement uses TRBV30 and TRBJ1-1; 7 nucleotides match TRBD1. The V gene end was trimmed by 8 bases and the J gene end by 0 bases; junction bases not matched to a gene: 6. This CDR3 contains 13 residues. Germline V gives CDR1 GTSNPN, CDR2 SVGIG (reference sequence). CDR3 loop: CAGSGGLNTEAFF. The CDR3, as DNA: TGTGCCGGCTCAGGGGGATTGAACACTGAAGCTTTCTTT.

This clone has just one count. The genes are TRBV19 and TRBJ2-7; D is perhaps TRBD2 (6 bases). Between the trimmed V and J ends, which lost 1 base and 2 bases, there was a span of 12 bases. Per the germline V gene, CDR1 is LNHDA and CDR2 is SQIVND (reference sequence). The CDR3 is made up of 15 amino acids. Written as DNA, the CDR3 is TGTGCCAGTAGTATAGTTCGGGACTCAACCTACGAGCAGTACTTC. Residues: CASSIVRDSTYEQYF.

This rearrangement joins TRBV23-1 to TRBJ1-1; 12 bases match TRBD1. TRBV23-1 is marked as an open reading frame, function uncertain. This CDR3 region has 16 residues. With 4 bases clipped from V and 7 bases from J, the junction kept 10 bases outside the gene matches. The DNA of the CDR3 is TGCGCCAGCAGTCCTTTAGGGGGGACAGGGGGCATTGAAGCTTTCTTT. This encodes CASSPLGGTGGIEAFF.

The rearrangement uses TRBV19 and TRBJ2-7; the match to TRBD1 covers 8 bases. The CDR3 has 16 residues. V trimming: 5 bases; J trimming: 4 bases; junction bases outside the gene matches: 13. Germline V lookup: CDR1 LNHDA, CDR2 SQIVND (reference sequence). This chain's CDR3 is CASSARRTGNRYEQYF. As DNA, the CDR3 is TGTGCCAGTAGTGCCCGTCGGACAGGGAATCGGTACGAGCAGTACTTC.

V usage is TRBV3-1 (or the pseudogene TRBV3-2) and J usage is TRBJ1-2; TRBD1 agrees at 9 bases. J was trimmed by 3 bases and V by 6 bases; bases with no gene match: 2. The length of the CDR3 is 13 residues. Germline CDR1 and CDR2: LGHDT and YNNKEL (reference sequence). CDR3 sequence reads: CASRTGGDYGYTF. Here the CDR3 DNA reads TGTGCCAGCAGGACAGGGGGAGACTATGGCTACACCTTC.

This clone occurred once. The chain carries TRBV6-5 and TRBJ2-5, with TRBD2 matching 11 bases. With V trimmed by 5 bases and J by 5 bases, 4 bases remained unmatched. The length of the CDR3 is 14 residues. The germline gives CDR1 MNHEY, CDR2 SVGAGI. This CDR3 is CASSPRTSGETQYF. The DNA of the CDR3 is TGTGCCAGCAGTCCTCGGACTAGCGGGGAGACCCAGTACTTC.

J is TRBJ1-6 and V is TRBV7-3; weak D call: TRBD1 (6 bases). Germline V gene sequence: CDR1 SGHTA, CDR2 FQGTGA. The CDR3 length is 18 residues. V lost 1 base, J lost 11 bases, and 24 bases lay in between. The DNA of the CDR3 is TGTGCCAGCAGCTTAATGGGGGACATGCGAGGCCAAATCACACCCCTCCACTTT. The encoded protein is CASSLMGDMRGQITPLHF.

This clone was seen only a few times. The chain carries TRBV5-5 and TRBJ1-3; D perhaps matches TRBD1 (6 bases). V lost 5 bases and J 0 bases, leaving 18 bases between the germline ends. Germline V CDR1 and CDR2: SGHKS, YYEKEE (reference sequence). CDR3 length: 17 amino acids. CDR3 nucleotides: TGTGCCAGCAGAAGAGACGGGGGGGCCCCCTCTGGAAACACCATATATTTT. It translates to CASRRDGGAPSGNTIYF.

V is TRBV7-2 and J is TRBJ2-4, with 11 bases matching TRBD2. Trimming removed 1 base from V and 9 bases from J; junction bases left unmatched: 2. The CDR3 has 14 residues. CDR1 and CDR2 from the germline V gene are SGHTA and FQGNSA. CDR3 bases: TGTGCCAGCAGCTTAGATAGCGGGGGGGCCATTCAGTACTTC. The encoded protein is CASSLDSGGAIQYF.

The chain joins TRBV10-3 to TRBJ1-5; no reliable D call. The CDR3 is 13 residues long. Deletions cut 4 bases from V and 6 bases from J, with 10 bases between. The germline CDR1 and CDR2 sequences are ENHRY and SYGVKD. The CDR3 sequence: CAISAISGQPQHF. For the CDR3, the DNA is TGTGCCATCAGTGCGATAAGCGGTCAGCCCCAGCATTTT.

V is TRBV27 and J is TRBJ2-3; 7 nucleotides align to TRBD1. This CDR3 has 14 residues. The ends lost 2 bases at V and 1 base at J; junction bases unmatched: 0. Germline V lookup: CDR1 MNHEY, CDR2 SMNVEV (reference sequence). This chain's CDR3 is CASSLDRGTDTQYF. In DNA form, the CDR3 reads TGTGCCAGCAGTTTAGACAGGGGCACAGATACGCAGTATTTT.

The chain joins TRBV19 to TRBJ1-6, with D uncertain. CDR3 size: 16 residues. Trimming left V 1 base short and J 0 bases short, with 7 bases between. The V gene's germline CDR1 is LNHDA and CDR2 SQIVND (reference sequence). The CDR3 nucleotides are TGTGCCAGTAGTATAGCCCCCGGCTCCTATAATTCACCCCTCCACTTT. Translating gives CASSIAPGSYNSPLHF.

This rearrangement joins TRBV19 to TRBJ1-5; 9 nucleotides agree with TRBD1. The CDR3 is made up of 13 amino acids. The V gene end was trimmed by 8 bases and the J gene end by 4 bases; junction bases not matched to a gene: 3. Germline V gives CDR1 LNHDA, CDR2 SQIVND (reference sequence). The CDR3 coding sequence is TGTGCCAGTTGGGACAGGGATAATCAGCCCCAGCATTTT. Its protein is CASWDRDNQPQHF.

This sequence joins TRBV19 and TRBJ2-7, with D possibly matching TRBD1 (6 bases). Trimming pared 2 bases from V and 6 bases from J, leaving 17 bases between. This CDR3 spans 15 amino acids. The V gene's germline CDR1 is LNHDA and CDR2 SQIVND (reference sequence). CDR3 sequence (DNA): TGTGCCAGTAGTATAACAGGGCACCTTCGGGGCGAGCAGTACTTC. Translated, it gives CASSITGHLRGEQYF.

The chain has TRBV6-5 and TRBJ1-2, with 10 bases fitting TRBD1. The CDR3 covers 13 residues. V shed 10 bases, J shed 4 bases, and the junction held 6 bases outside the gene matches. Germline assignment: CDR1 MNHEY and CDR2 SVGAGI. CDR3 bases: TGTGCCATGGGACAGGGGAACGGCTATGGCTACACCTTC. Encoded protein: CAMGQGNGYGYTF.

This chain joins TRBV7-2 and TRBJ2-1; no reliable D call. CDR1 and CDR2 from the germline V gene are SGHTA and FQGNSA. This CDR3 has 14 amino acids. The germline V and J ends were trimmed by 3 bases and 1 base, with 7 bases remaining between them. CDR3 bases: TGTGCCAGCAGCTTCACAGTATCCTACAATGAGCAGTTCTTC. Its protein product is CASSFTVSYNEQFF.

The chain recombines TRBV28 with TRBJ2-2; D may be TRBD1 (6 bases). The CDR3 is 14 residues long. V lost 2 bases, J lost 4 bases, and 8 bases lay in between. Germline CDR1 and CDR2: MDHEN and SYDVKM. The CDR3 DNA is TGTGCCAGCAGTTTAACAGGGAGCACCGGGGAGCTGTTTTTT. The encoded protein is CASSLTGSTGELFF. The whole variable domain, remainder taken from reference TRBV28 and TRBJ2-2, is DVKVTQSSRYLVKRTGEKVFLECVQDMDHENMFWYRQDPGLGLRLIYFSYDVKMKEKGDIPEGYSVSREKKERFSLILESASTNQTSMYLCASSLTGSTGELFFGEGSRLTVL.